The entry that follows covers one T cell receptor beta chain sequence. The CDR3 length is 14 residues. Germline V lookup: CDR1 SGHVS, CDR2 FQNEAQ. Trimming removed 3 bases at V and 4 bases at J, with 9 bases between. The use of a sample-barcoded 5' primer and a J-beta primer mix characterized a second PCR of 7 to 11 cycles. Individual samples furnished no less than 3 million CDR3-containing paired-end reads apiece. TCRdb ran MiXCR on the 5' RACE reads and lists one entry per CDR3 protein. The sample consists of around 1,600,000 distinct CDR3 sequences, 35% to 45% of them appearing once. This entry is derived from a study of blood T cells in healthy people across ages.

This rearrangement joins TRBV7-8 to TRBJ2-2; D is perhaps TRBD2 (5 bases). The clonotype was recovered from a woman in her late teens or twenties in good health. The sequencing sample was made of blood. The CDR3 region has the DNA TGTGCCAGCAGCTTTAGCGTTGTCACCGGGGAGCTGTTTTTT. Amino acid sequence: CASSFSVVTGELFF.